The 22 T cell receptor beta chains presented below share a single source sample, sequenced in a study of tumor-infiltrating lymphocytes in oesophageal squamous cell carcinoma. TCRdb redid the calling of the PCR reads with MiXCR, one entry per CDR3 protein. The sample holds 15,000 to 20,000 distinct CDR3 sequences, less than 55% seen once. The source material was normal esophageal tissue next to the tumor. The receptors derive from a female donor with esophageal squamous cell carcinoma.

As for this clonotype: A much larger clone sits a single nucleotide away, making a read error possible. The chain is built from TRBV4-2 and TRBJ2-1; D is unclear. This CDR3 contains 14 residues. V was trimmed by 0 bases and J by 13 bases, leaving 16 bases between them. Germline assignment: CDR1 LGHNA and CDR2 YNFKEQ. For the CDR3, the DNA is TGTGCCAGCAGCCAAGAGGCGCAACAAGAGACCCAGTTCTTC. This translates into CASSQEAQQETQFF.

This clonotype was seen a single time. Given the absence of the conserved phenylalanine or tryptophan at the CDR3 end, a read error is likely. The DNA is omitted, as the CDR3 cannot be located on it reliably, and the CDR3 follows TCRdb's listing. The chain uses TRBV12-3 or TRBV12-4 and TRBJ2-7; the table calls TRBD1, which could not be checked here. The CDR3 is 17 amino acids long, termini counted. The CDR3 protein is CASSLGAGGAYEQYFGS.

The rearrangement links TRBV29-1 to TRBJ2-6; no clear D gene. The V gene lost 2 bases and the J gene lost 0 bases, with 14 bases spanning the gap. This CDR3 contains 17 residues. Per the germline V gene, CDR1 is SQVTM and CDR2 is ANQGSEA. The CDR3 nucleotides are TGCAGCGTTGAATATGAGACTTCTCGCTCTGGGGCCAACGTCCTGACTTTC. It is translated as CSVEYETSRSGANVLTF.

The V and J genes are TRBV7-2 and TRBJ2-1; 9 bases fit TRBD2. TRBJ2-7 matches the DNA end more closely, so the J call is doubtful. The CDR3 is 15 amino acids. Germline V lookup: CDR1 SGHTA, CDR2 FQGNSA. The CDR3 here is CASHAGGAVGYEQYF. The CDR3 DNA is TGTGCCAGCCACGCGGGGGGGGCGGTAGGATACGAGCAGTACTTC.

The chain has TRBV28 and TRBJ1-4, with TRBD1 matching over 7 bases. The length of the CDR3 is 13 residues. The V segment lost 7 bases and the J segment 8 bases; nucleotides outside the gene matches: 7. Germline V gene lookup returns CDR1 MDHEN and CDR2 SYDVKM. The CDR3 DNA sequence: TGTGCCAGCAATGCCCAGGGACAGGAAAAACTGTTTTTT. It encodes CASNAQGQEKLFF.

The V call is TRBV11-3, the J call TRBJ2-7, with 11 bases fitting TRBD2. TRBJ2-1 matches the DNA end more closely, so the J call is doubtful. The V gene's germline CDR1 is SGHNT and CDR2 YENEEA. There are 16 residues in the CDR3. This CDR3 reads CASSPYSGGAYNEQFF. In DNA, the CDR3 is TGTGCCAGCAGCCCTTATAGCGGGGGGGCCTACAATGAGCAGTTCTTC.

This chain uses TRBV7-3 with TRBJ2-5, with 8 bases identical to TRBD1. The J call may be incorrect, as the DNA end agrees better with TRBJ2-7. Germline-derived CDR1 and CDR2 are SGHTA and FQGTGA. The CDR3 has 14 residues. CDR3 loop: CASSLDRDSYEQYF. CDR3 bases: TGTGCCAGCAGCCTGGACAGGGACTCCTACGAGCAGTACTTC.

The rearrangement joins TRBV6-6 to TRBJ2-3, with no clear D. This CDR3 contains 13 residues. The V gene's germline CDR1 is MNHNY and CDR2 SVGAGI (reference sequence). V lost 1 base and J 6 bases, leaving 8 bases between the germline ends. The CDR3 DNA is TGTGCCAGCAGTTACTTCTGGACCGATACGCAGTATTTT. As protein: CASSYFWTDTQYF.

Comment on this clonotype: At one boundary the junction diverges from the germline segment, which might be a read error. The rearrangement uses TRBV6-1 and TRBJ1-1; 10 positions match TRBD1. Germline lookup yields CDR1 MNHNS and CDR2 SASEGT. CDR3 length equals 13 residues. CDR3 residues: CASSDGTGALVVF. For the CDR3, the DNA is TGTGCCAGCAGTGACGGGACAGGGGCTCTGGTCGTCTTT.

This clonotype was observed a few times. This CDR3 fails to terminate in the conserved phenylalanine or tryptophan, so it likely reflects a read error. The DNA is left out, because the CDR3 cannot be placed on it with certainty; the CDR3 is given as TCRdb lists it. The chain joins TRBV10-1 to TRBJ2-7. The CDR3 spans 15 amino acids, including both terminal residues. Germline lookup yields CDR1 WNHNN and CDR2 SYGVQD (reference sequence). The CDR3 loop reads CASSESVGYGYTFGS.

This chain connects TRBV7-6 to TRBJ2-3; D uncertain. V lost 0 bases to trimming and J lost 4 bases, with 8 bases between them. The CDR3 runs to 14 residues. Germline V lookup: CDR1 SGHVS, CDR2 FNYEAQ. CDR3 loop: CASSLALTADTQYF. The CDR3 nucleotides are TGTGCCAGCAGCTTAGCGTTGACGGCAGATACGCAGTATTTT.

This clonotype came up many times. This chain connects TRBV28 to TRBJ2-1; D might be TRBD2 (5 bases). V shed 2 bases and J shed 3 bases, with 11 bases lying between them. This CDR3 region has 15 residues. From germline, CDR1 is MDHEN and CDR2 SYDVKM. CDR3 region: CASSLMGSLYNEQFF. In DNA form, the CDR3 reads TGTGCCAGCAGTTTAATGGGGAGTCTCTACAATGAGCAGTTCTTC.

This chain joins TRBV6-1 and TRBJ2-7; D gene unclear. V shed 2 bases and J shed 3 bases, with 8 bases lying between them. The CDR3 sequence is 13 residues long. Germline assignment: CDR1 MNHNS and CDR2 SASEGT. The DNA of the CDR3 is TGTGCCAGCAGTGAATTCGAGAACTACGAGCAGTACTTC. The encoded protein is CASSEFENYEQYF.

With regard to this clonotype: This may be a read error, as it is one base from a much larger clone. The V and J genes are TRBV7-9 and TRBJ2-5; perhaps TRBD2 as D (5 bases). The J call is doubtful: the DNA matches TRBJ2-1 better. This CDR3 is built from 12 residues. Germline CDR1 and CDR2: SEHNR and FQNEAQ (reference sequence). CDR3 nucleotides: TGTGCCAGCAGCTTAAGTTCGGGGAAGCAGTTCTTC. Its translation: CASSLSSGKQFF.

This clonotype was counted once. The CDR3 is CASSPRSGTTYNEQYF. The CDR3 region has the DNA TGTGCCAGCAGTCCTAGATCCGGGACAACCTACAATGAGCAGTACTTC. This chain links TRBV7-3 with TRBJ2-4, with D perhaps matching TRBD1 (6 bases). V lost 6 bases and J lost 13, with 28 bases in between. Germline CDR1 and CDR2: SGHTA and FQGTGA. This CDR3 contains 16 residues.

The chain combines TRBV7-3 with TRBJ2-3, with D possibly being TRBD1 (6 bases). The J call is in doubt because the DNA end fits TRBJ2-5 better. Germline CDR1 and CDR2: SGHTA and FQGTGA. The CDR3 extends over 15 amino acids. CDR3 amino acids: CASSLTGHSQETQYF. The CDR3 bases are TGTGCCAGCAGCTTAACGGGACACTCGCAAGAGACCCAGTACTTC.

The chain has TRBV28 and TRBJ2-4; 9 positions agree with TRBD1. This CDR3 comprises 16 residues. Germline V CDR1 and CDR2: MDHEN, SYDVKM. Trimming took 6 bases from V and 8 from J; bases not matched to a gene: 14. In nucleotides, the CDR3 is TGTGCCAGCAGCCTCCTAATGACAGGGGGTAGGGACATTCAGTACTTC. This gives the protein CASSLLMTGGRDIQYF.

This clonotype appeared a few times. The chain carries TRBV7-2 and TRBJ2-3; 7 bases line up with TRBD2. The V segment lost 4 bases and the J segment 2 bases; nucleotides outside the gene matches: 6. The CDR3 is 15 amino acids. Germline values: CDR1 SGHTA, CDR2 FQGNSA. CDR3 protein: CASSSRLAFTDTQYF. The CDR3 DNA reads TGTGCCAGCAGCTCCCGACTAGCATTCACAGATACGCAGTATTTT. The full variable domain, in which reference TRBV7-2 and TRBJ2-3 provide the parts outside the CDR3, is GAGVSQSPSNKVTEKGKDVELRCDPISGHTALYWYRQSLGQGLEFLIYFQGNSAPDKSGLPSDRFSAERTGGSVSTLTIQRTQQEDSAVYLCASSSRLAFTDTQYFGPGTRLTVL.

This rearrangement joins TRBV7-2 to TRBJ1-5, with D hard to call. The V gene's germline CDR1 is SGHTA and CDR2 FQGNSA. V lost 2 bases to trimming and J lost 3 bases, with 8 bases between them. The CDR3 is made up of 14 amino acids. The CDR3 DNA sequence: TGTGCCAGCAGCTTAAACGGATTCAATCAGCCCCAGCATTTT. Encoded protein: CASSLNGFNQPQHF.

In its sample, this clonotype was seen a few times. The chain recombines TRBV12-3 or TRBV12-4 with TRBJ2-1, with 12 bases that match TRBD2. This CDR3 has 14 amino acids. V gave up 6 bases and J gave up 5 bases; unmatched junction bases: 2. The CDR3 DNA follows: TGTGCCAGCAGCTGGACTAGCGGGAACAATGAGCAGTTCTTC. It encodes CASSWTSGNNEQFF.

The J gene is TRBJ2-7, the V gene TRBV11-2, with D perhaps TRBD1 or TRBD2 (6 bases each). The CDR3 sequence is 15 residues long. CDR1 is SGHAT and CDR2 is FQNNGV in the germline V gene. With 5 bases removed from V and 7 bases from J, the gap between germline ends came to 21 bases. The DNA of the CDR3 is TGTGCCAGCAGCGTGGGGGGCGGGATAGGGAATGAGCAGTACTTC. The encoded protein is CASSVGGGIGNEQYF. Together with reference TRBV11-2 and TRBJ2-7, the CDR3 gives the full variable domain: EAGVAQSPRYKIIEKRQSVAFWCNPISGHATLYWYQQILGQGPKLLIQFQNNGVVDDSQLPKDRFSAERLKGVDSTLKIQPAKLEDSAVYLCASSVGGGIGNEQYFGPGTRLTVT.

This clonotype was counted a few times. V usage is TRBV7-9 and J usage is TRBJ2-3; 15 nucleotides line up with TRBD2. The germline V gene encodes CDR1 SEHNR and CDR2 FQNEAQ (reference sequence). V lost 5 bases, J lost 5 bases, and 8 bases stayed unmatched. CDR3 length: 17 residues. Written as DNA, the CDR3 is TGTGCCAGCAGCCGGACTAGCGGGGGGGCTTTTATAGATACGCAGTATTTT. It specifies CASSRTSGGAFIDTQYF.